Detailed here is one T cell receptor (beta chain). The sample holds many counts of this clonotype. The antigen it recognizes is unknown. No base quality information exists; no much larger clone differs at one position. Between the V and J ends, shortened by 2 bases and 0 bases respectively, the junction contains 8 bases. From the cysteine through the phenylalanine, the CDR3 covers 13 amino acids. Here the CDR3 DNA is all that survives: 39 bases in frame from base 1. The germline V gene (reference sequence) yields DFQATT for CDR1 and SNEGSKA for CDR2. These data are taken from a study (dated by TCRdb to 2013 to 2014). Sequenced on an Illumina Genome Analyzer IIx. TCRdb itself trimmed the public reads at Q25 with fastp, ran MiXCR and retained productive beta chains. Duplicate CDR3 protein sequences are folded into a single record with the most common DNA and genes. Within this sample are about 15,000 distinct CDR3 sequences, with around 35% of them counted one time only. Clones ranked in the top ten supply about 16% of the sample.

Recombination connected TRBV20-1 to TRBJ2-7; the D gene is unclear. This receptor was taken from a human donor. Sequenced input: blood. At the DNA level, the sequence is TGCAGTGCTAGACTTTACTACTCCTACGAGCAGTACTTC. This gives the protein CSARLYYSYEQYF.